A single sample gave rise to the 28 T cell receptor beta chains below, sequenced in a study of CD8 T cells in Susac syndrome. Random hexamers were used to reverse transcribe the RNA input (0.5 to 1 ug). TCRdb reprocessed the immunoSEQ multiplex PCR reads via MiXCR and lists one record per CDR3 protein. The table records 77,000 or so distinct CDR3 sequences, approximately 94% of them present only once. The sequencing sample was made of CD4+ T cells from PBMCs. The receptor source for this set is a human donor with Susac syndrome.

This chain connects TRBV27 to TRBJ1-4; 7 bases map to TRBD1. Germline V CDR1 and CDR2: MNHEY, SMNVEV (reference sequence). The CDR3 runs to 15 residues. Trimming at V came to 5 bases and at J to 5 bases, leaving 8 bases not matched to a gene. DNA of the CDR3: TGTGCCAGCAGTGCGAACAGGGGTTTAAATGAAAAACTGTTTTTT. The encoded protein is CASSANRGLNEKLFF.

The chain has TRBV7-2 and TRBJ2-3; 9 bases are shared with TRBD2. The length of the CDR3 is 14 residues. CDR1 and CDR2 from the germline V gene are SGHTA and FQGNSA. Germline trimming cut 3 bases from V and 5 bases from J; bases unmatched to any gene: 3. For the CDR3, the DNA is TGTGCCAGCAGCTTCCCAGCGGGAGGAGATACGCAGTATTTT. Translation: CASSFPAGGDTQYF.

This rearrangement joins TRBV7-2 to TRBJ1-5, with unresolved D. This CDR3 has 14 residues. V gave up 3 bases and J gave up 3 bases, with 9 bases separating them. CDR1 SGHTA and CDR2 FQGNSA come from the germline V gene. The CDR3 protein is CASSFYGVNQPQHF. CDR3 DNA: TGTGCCAGCAGCTTCTACGGTGTCAATCAGCCCCAGCATTTT.

The gene calls are TRBV12-3 or TRBV12-4 and TRBJ1-2; maybe TRBD1 (5 bases). The CDR3 is 14 residues long. Between the trimmed V and J ends, which lost 5 bases and 8 bases, there was a span of 18 bases. CDR3 coding DNA: TGTGCCAGCAGTCAGATGGTCGGGGGATTCGGCTACACCTTC. As protein: CASSQMVGGFGYTF.

This chain joins TRBV29-1 and TRBJ2-1, with 9 bases lining up with TRBD2. Losses at the gene ends were 4 bases for V and 4 bases for J; bases not matched to a gene: 17. CDR1 is SQVTM and CDR2 is ANQGSEA in the germline V gene. This CDR3 is built from 18 residues. DNA of the CDR3: TGCAGCGTTGGGGCCGGGCCCTCCGTACTAGCGGGTTACAATGAGCAGTTCTTC. Protein product: CSVGAGPSVLAGYNEQFF.

The chain joins TRBV20-1 to TRBJ1-1; D possibly corresponds to TRBD1 (5 bases). Trimming stripped 0 bases from V and 0 bases from J, with 14 bases between. This CDR3 has 16 residues. The V gene's germline CDR1 is DFQATT and CDR2 SNEGSKA (reference sequence). CDR3 in amino acids: CSARDLAGSMNTEAFF. The CDR3 DNA follows: TGCAGTGCTAGAGATTTGGCAGGGAGCATGAACACTGAAGCTTTCTTT.

This rearrangement joins TRBV29-1 to TRBJ2-7; 7 nucleotides agree with TRBD1. The CDR3 is 13 residues long. Trimming cost V 5 bases and J 0 bases; bases outside gene matches: 4. CDR1 is SQVTM, CDR2 ANQGSEA, per germline. The CDR3 reads CSVRGDSSYEQYF. The CDR3 nucleotides read TGCAGCGTTCGAGGGGACAGCTCCTACGAGCAGTACTTC.

The chain has TRBV15 and TRBJ2-7, with D maybe TRBD1 (6 bases). CDR1 and CDR2 (germline): LNHNV, YYDKDF (reference sequence). CDR3 length: 16 amino acids. Trimming removed 1 base from V and 5 bases from J, with 18 bases in between. This CDR3 reads CATSRGERTARHEQYF. CDR3 nucleotide sequence: TGTGCCACCAGCAGAGGGGAGAGGACAGCCCGTCACGAGCAGTACTTC.

The chain joins TRBV20-1 to TRBJ2-7; tentatively, D is TRBD2 (5 bases). Germline CDR1 reads DFQATT; CDR2 reads SNEGSKA (reference sequence). This CDR3 is built from 15 residues. V lost 2 bases, J lost 9 bases, and 23 bases lay in between. The CDR3 loop is CSARPTAESASRQYF. CDR3 DNA: TGCAGTGCTAGACCAACAGCGGAGTCCGCCTCGAGGCAGTACTTC.

V gene TRBV18 combines with J gene TRBJ2-1; 10 bases match TRBD2. V shed 4 bases and J 0 bases; nucleotides not matched to a gene: 3. The V gene's germline CDR1 is KGHSH and CDR2 LQKENI. The CDR3 length is 16 residues. CDR3 DNA: TGTGCCAGCTCACGGACTAGCGGTAGCTCCTACAATGAGCAGTTCTTC. Translating it yields CASSRTSGSSYNEQFF.

The J gene is TRBJ2-2, the V gene TRBV15; D uncertain. V was pared by 3 bases and J by 2 bases, with 4 bases between. The CDR3 spans 13 residues. Germline values: CDR1 LNHNV, CDR2 YYDKDF (reference sequence). The CDR3 DNA reads TGTGCCACCAGCAGTCCCAACACCGGGGAGCTGTTTTTT. Translated: CATSSPNTGELFF.

The chain carries TRBV10-3 and TRBJ2-7; D unresolved. The CDR3 loop spans 12 amino acids. CDR1 is ENHRY and CDR2 is SYGVKD in the germline V gene. The ends were cut back, 0 bases at V and 6 bases at J, with 6 bases in the middle. CDR3 nucleotides: TGTGCCATCAGTGAGTCGGTTCCCGAGCAGTACTTC. It is translated as CAISESVPEQYF.

V and J are TRBV7-2 and TRBJ1-6, with D tentatively TRBD1 (6 bases). CDR3 length: 14 residues. V was pared by 1 base and J by 13 bases, with 14 bases between. Germline values: CDR1 SGHTA, CDR2 FQGNSA. The CDR3 coding sequence is TGTGCCAGCAGCTTAGGGACAGAAACCCCCCCCCTCCACTTT. It codes for CASSLGTETPPLHF.

The V call is TRBV5-6, the J call TRBJ1-5; D not resolved. Germline loops: CDR1 SGHDT, CDR2 YYEEEE. The CDR3 length is 16 residues. V was clipped by 1 base and J by 0 bases, with 11 bases between them. The CDR3 region is CASSLRGRYSNQPQHF. CDR3 DNA sequence: TGTGCCAGCAGCTTGAGAGGGAGATATAGCAATCAGCCCCAGCATTTT.

The gene calls are TRBV28 and TRBJ2-7; D uncertain. Germline CDR1 is MDHEN and CDR2 is SYDVKM. The V end lost 1 base, the J end lost 10 bases, and 11 bases lay between the germline ends. The CDR3 is 12 residues long. The CDR3 loop is CASSLYAQAQYF. DNA for the CDR3: TGTGCCAGCAGTTTATACGCCCAGGCACAGTACTTC.

This chain uses TRBV4-2 with TRBJ2-2; D perhaps matches TRBD2 (6 bases). CDR1 is LGHNA and CDR2 is YNFKEQ in the germline V gene. V gave up 1 base and J gave up 9 bases, with 15 bases separating them. The CDR3 has 15 amino acids. The CDR3 region has the DNA TGTGCCAGCAGCCAAGGGGAGCGGGTGAGGCGGGAGCTGTTTTTT. The encoded protein is CASSQGERVRRELFF.

V and J are TRBV7-2 and TRBJ1-5; TRBD1 is a possible D gene (6 bases). The germline CDR1 and CDR2 sequences are SGHTA and FQGNSA. This CDR3 contains 15 residues. Between the trimmed V and J ends, which lost 5 bases and 7 bases, there was a span of 18 bases. The CDR3 reads CASSPGWAGAQPQHF. In DNA form, the CDR3 reads TGTGCCAGCAGCCCAGGGTGGGCAGGGGCCCAGCCCCAGCATTTT.

The count of this clonotype is one. The chain carries TRBV16 and TRBJ2-4; D possibly corresponds to TRBD1 (6 bases). Germline-derived CDR1 and CDR2 are KGHSY and FQNENV. V lost 0 bases and J lost 1, with 22 bases in between. The CDR3 sequence is 20 residues long. CDR3 DNA sequence: TGTGCCAGCAGCCAATCGGGTACAGGGTTGAACCAACTCGCCAAAAACATTCAGTACTTC. Translation gives CASSQSGTGLNQLAKNIQYF.

This chain connects TRBV7-2 to TRBJ2-5, with D possibly TRBD2 on 5 matching bases. The length of the CDR3 is 15 residues. CDR1 is SGHTA, CDR2 FQGNSA, per germline. V was shortened by 4 bases and J by 2 bases, with 14 bases between the two germline ends. As DNA, the CDR3 is TGTGCCAGCAGCTCCGATTCAGGAGGACAAGAGACCCAGTACTTC. As protein: CASSSDSGGQETQYF.

The genes are TRBV4-1 and TRBJ2-7; D might be TRBD1 (6 bases). Trimming removed 0 bases from V and 6 bases from J, with 18 bases in between. The CDR3 covers 16 residues. The germline V gene has CDR1 MGHRA and CDR2 YSYEKL. The CDR3 is CASSQDPSTGLSEQYF. The CDR3 DNA is TGCGCCAGCAGCCAAGATCCGTCGACAGGTCTGTCCGAGCAGTACTTC.

V usage is TRBV7-2 and J usage is TRBJ2-7, with D unresolved. This CDR3 region has 12 residues. Trimming cost V 1 base and J 4 bases, with 5 bases left between them. Germline-derived CDR1 and CDR2 are SGHTA and FQGNSA. The CDR3 DNA follows: TGTGCCAGCAGCTTAGTGAATTACGAGCAGTACTTC. This sequence encodes CASSLVNYEQYF.

This chain uses TRBV30 with TRBJ2-2; maybe TRBD2 (5 bases). Germline values: CDR1 GTSNPN, CDR2 SVGIG (reference sequence). The CDR3 is 13 amino acids. Trimming cost V 8 bases and J 4 bases, with 14 bases left between them. CDR3 residues: CAGPHEGTGELFF. For the CDR3, the DNA is TGTGCCGGGCCTCATGAGGGCACCGGGGAGCTGTTTTTT. The variable domain in full, completed from reference TRBV30 and TRBJ2-2, reads SQTIHQWPATLVQPVGSPLSLECTVEGTSNPNLYWYRQAAGRGLQLLFYSVGIGQISSEVPQNLSASRPQDRQFILSSKKLLLSDSGFYLCAGPHEGTGELFFGEGSRLTVL.

The chain employs TRBV5-1 and TRBJ2-7, with 12 bases fitting TRBD2. The germline V gene encodes CDR1 SGHRS and CDR2 YFSETQ. The CDR3 length is 15 residues. V gave up 3 bases and J gave up 5 bases; unmatched junction bases: 6. CDR3 region: CASSWTSGVNNEQYF. DNA of the CDR3: TGCGCCAGCAGCTGGACTAGCGGGGTTAATAACGAGCAGTACTTC. The complete variable domain, with remaining parts taken from reference TRBV5-1 and TRBJ2-7, reads KAGVTQTPRYLIKTRGQQVTLSCSPISGHRSVSWYQQTPGQGLQFLFEYFSETQRNKGNFPGRFSGRQFSNSRSEMNVSTLELGDSALYLCASSWTSGVNNEQYFGPGTRLTVT.

V is TRBV20-1 and J is TRBJ2-5, with 10 bases identical to TRBD2. The V gene's germline CDR1 is DFQATT and CDR2 SNEGSKA (reference sequence). The length of the CDR3 is 15 residues. The trim removed 2 bases at V and 1 base at J, leaving 4 bases unmatched. The DNA for the CDR3 is TGCAGTGCTAGAAAAGCGGGAGGGCGCCAAGAGACCCAGTACTTC. Protein: CSARKAGGRQETQYF.

The rearrangement uses TRBV9 and TRBJ2-7, with TRBD2 matching 14 bases. With V trimmed by 4 bases and J by 4 bases, 16 bases remained unmatched. Germline CDR1 and CDR2: SGDLS and YYNGEE. The CDR3 runs to 19 residues. The CDR3 reads CASSPRTSGGSSSDYEQYF. Written as DNA, the CDR3 is TGTGCCAGCAGCCCCCGGACTAGCGGGGGGTCGAGTTCGGATTACGAGCAGTACTTC.

The chain combines TRBV5-1 with TRBJ2-1; 8 bases are shared with TRBD2. The germline V gene encodes CDR1 SGHRS and CDR2 YFSETQ. V lost 4 bases, J lost 0 bases, and 15 bases stayed unmatched. CDR3 length: 19 residues. The CDR3 DNA follows: TGCGCCAGCAGCCCCATCGCGGGAGGTGCCCCGAGCTCCTACAATGAGCAGTTCTTC. Its protein product is CASSPIAGGAPSSYNEQFF.

The chain has TRBV6-5 and TRBJ2-1; 7 nucleotides align to TRBD2. This CDR3 contains 16 residues. The V gene end was trimmed by 0 bases and the J gene end by 3 bases; junction bases not matched to a gene: 5. CDR1 and CDR2 from the germline V gene are MNHEY and SVGAGI. In DNA, the CDR3 is TGTGCCAGCAGTTACTCTGCCAGCGGGGACTACAATGAGCAGTTCTTC. Its translation: CASSYSASGDYNEQFF.

The gene calls are TRBV6-5 and TRBJ2-5; possible D gene TRBD2, 5 bases. This CDR3 is 16 amino acids long. V was shortened by 4 bases and J by 1 base, with 16 bases between the two germline ends. Germline CDR1 and CDR2: MNHEY and SVGAGI. The CDR3 region is CASSSLLGRAQETQYF. In DNA form, the CDR3 reads TGTGCCAGCAGTTCTCTCCTCGGGCGGGCCCAAGAGACCCAGTACTTC.